This is a list of T cell receptor beta chains from one sample in a study of spatial heterogeneity in lung cancer. TCRdb called the 5' RACE reads again in MiXCR, with one record for every CDR3 protein. The profile covers about 2,800 distinct CDR3 sequences, with approximately 8% appearing a single time and about 24% taken by the ten largest. This sample comprised normal lung tissue next to the tumor, obtained at surgery. The source is a male donor with early-stage non-small cell lung cancer. The CDR3 runs from the conserved cysteine through the conserved F or W. The D gene is left open where the match is weak. Some rows mark clone size as missing; the rest say once, few, many or name a class of expanded clone.

TRBV27,TRBJ1-5,medium-sized,TRBD1,CASWDSHSNQPQHF,TGTGCCAGCTGGGACAGCCATAGCAATCAGCCCCAGCATTTT
TRBV6-6,TRBJ2-1,few,TRBD1,CASSPGTEYIF,TGTGCCAGCAGCCCCGGGACAGAATATATCTTC
TRBV12-3/TRBV12-4,TRBJ2-3,.,.,CASTFPGGDGDTQYF,TGTGCCAGCACTTTCCCGGGTGGGGACGGAGATACGCAGTATTTT
TRBV29-1,TRBJ2-3,medium-sized,TRBD2,CSVAGRANTDTQYF,TGCAGCGTTGCCGGGAGGGCCAACACAGATACGCAGTATTTT
TRBV6-2/TRBV6-3,TRBJ1-2,medium-sized,.,CASPDGPNYGYTF,TGTGCCAGTCCGGACGGGCCGAACTATGGCTACACCTTC
TRBV6-1,TRBJ1-5,medium-sized,TRBD1,CASRTGTGGYQPQHF,TGTGCCAGCAGAACCGGGACAGGGGGTTATCAGCCCCAGCATTTT
TRBV19,TRBJ1-1,.,.,CASSRGATEAFF,TGTGCCAGTAGTCGGGGAGCCACTGAAGCTTTCTTT
TRBV19,TRBJ2-2,medium-sized,TRBD1,CASSTGQDPNTGELFF,TGTGCCAGTAGTACAGGACAGGACCCGAACACCGGGGAGCTGTTTTTT
TRBV5-1,TRBJ2-1,few,.,CASSLGLSSYNEQFF,TGCGCCAGCAGCTTGGGACTGAGCTCCTACAATGAGCAGTTCTTC
TRBV4-3,TRBJ2-6,medium-sized,.,CASSPPGQHSGANVLTF,TGCGCCAGCAGCCCGCCGGGACAACACTCTGGGGCCAACGTCCTGACTTTC
TRBV28,TRBJ2-7,.,.,CASRPPSVYEQYF,TGTGCCAGCAGACCTCCTAGCGTCTACGAGCAGTACTTC
TRBV29-1,TRBJ2-7,.,.,CSVQDGSLDEQYF,TGCAGCGTTCAGGACGGATCCCTGGACGAGCAGTACTTC
TRBV6-5,TRBJ2-1,.,.,CASSYGASVGVEQFF,TGTGCCAGCAGTTACGGGGCTAGCGTGGGGGTTGAGCAGTTCTTC
TRBV29-1,TRBJ1-2,medium-sized,.,CSAEPGEYGYTF,TGCAGCGCCGAACCAGGGGAGTATGGCTACACCTTC
TRBV5-4,TRBJ1-5,medium-sized,.,CASSLGGGSNQPQHF,TGTGCCAGCAGCTTGGGCGGAGGGAGCAATCAGCCCCAGCATTTT
TRBV18,TRBJ2-1,medium-sized,TRBD1,CASSAWDSSYNEQFF,TGTGCCAGCTCAGCCTGGGACAGCTCCTACAATGAGCAGTTCTTC
TRBV3-1,TRBJ1-1,medium-sized,.,CASSQSWGNTEAFF,TGTGCCAGCAGCCAATCGTGGGGGAACACTGAAGCTTTCTTT
TRBV29-1,TRBJ2-7,medium-sized,.,CSVGTAYEQYF,TGCAGCGTTGGGACAGCCTACGAGCAGTACTTC
TRBV6-2/TRBV6-3,TRBJ1-1,many,TRBD1,CASSSWTGNTEAFF,TGTGCCAGCAGTTCCTGGACAGGGAACACTGAAGCTTTCTTT
TRBV3-1,TRBJ1-2,medium-sized,TRBD1,CASRRGQDYGYTF,TGTGCCAGCAGGCGGGGACAGGACTATGGCTACACCTTC
TRBV7-3,TRBJ2-1,few,TRBD2,CASSRQTSGKQFF,TGTGCCAGCAGCCGTCAGACTAGCGGAAAGCAGTTCTTC
TRBV20-1,TRBJ1-1,many,TRBD1,CSATPVDRAHTEAFF,TGCAGTGCTACGCCTGTGGACAGGGCCCACACTGAAGCTTTCTTT
TRBV3-1,TRBJ2-2,medium-sized,.,CASSQDLTGTGELFF,TGTGCCAGCAGCCAAGACCTGACGGGCACCGGGGAGCTGTTTTTT
TRBV2,TRBJ1-3,medium-sized,.,CASTKKEGGSGNTIYF,TGTGCCAGCACCAAAAAAGAGGGAGGCTCCGGAAACACCATATATTTT
TRBV2,TRBJ2-6,.,.,CASSAIHGANVLTF,TGTGCCAGCAGTGCCATTCATGGGGCCAACGTCCTGACTTTC
TRBV5-1,TRBJ2-7,medium-sized,TRBD1,CASSSTGTGPYEQYF,TGCGCCAGCAGCTCCACGGGGACAGGGCCCTACGAGCAGTACTTC
TRBV28,TRBJ2-1,medium-sized,TRBD1,CASSSDRDRPYNEQFF,TGTGCCAGCAGTTCCGACCGGGACAGGCCTTACAATGAGCAGTTCTTC
TRBV7-9,TRBJ2-2,.,TRBD1,CASSSRDRVGTGELFF,TGTGCCAGCAGCAGCCGGGACAGGGTTGGTACCGGGGAGCTGTTTTTT
TRBV24-1,TRBJ2-3,large,.,CATSDRQGSSTDTQYF,TGTGCCACCAGTGATCGACAAGGATCAAGCACAGATACGCAGTATTTT
TRBV10-3,TRBJ2-7,medium-sized,TRBD1,CAISETWTGQYYEQYF,TGTGCCATCAGTGAGACTTGGACAGGGCAATACTACGAGCAGTACTTC
TRBV21-1,TRBJ2-7,medium-sized,.,CASSKAGTYSYEQYF,TGTGCCAGCAGCAAAGCGGGGACGTATTCCTACGAGCAGTACTTC
TRBV10-1,TRBJ2-3,medium-sized,TRBD2,CASSSRAGGLTDTQYF,TGCGCCAGCAGTTCTCGAGCGGGAGGGCTCACAGATACGCAGTATTTT
TRBV30,TRBJ1-5,medium-sized,.,CAWGPGGANQPQHF,TGTGCCTGGGGCCCGGGAGGGGCCAATCAGCCCCAGCATTTT
TRBV5-1,TRBJ2-1,.,.,CASRAAETYNEQFF,TGCGCCAGCAGGGCGGCTGAGACCTACAATGAGCAGTTCTTC
TRBV3-1,TRBJ2-4,medium-sized,.,CASSQDVAKNIQYF,TGTGCCAGCAGCCAAGATGTGGCCAAAAACATTCAGTACTTC
TRBV20-1,TRBJ2-3,medium-sized,.,CSARTTGPSTDTQYF,TGCAGTGCTAGAACAACGGGACCGTCCACAGATACGCAGTATTTT
TRBV28,TRBJ2-2,medium-sized,.,CASSLPGIGELFF,TGTGCCAGCAGTTTACCGGGGATCGGGGAGCTGTTTTTT
TRBV12-3/TRBV12-4,TRBJ2-7,few,.,CASSFGQYYEQYF,TGTGCCAGCAGTTTTGGCCAGTACTACGAGCAGTACTTC
TRBV7-2,TRBJ2-7,medium-sized,.,CASSLRIGTFGGGSYEQYF,TGTGCAAGCAGCTTAAGGATCGGGACGTTCGGAGGGGGCTCCTACGAGCAGTACTTC
TRBV19,TRBJ2-5,medium-sized,.,CASSIAGALQETQYF,TGTGCCAGTAGTATAGCAGGGGCGCTCCAAGAGACCCAGTACTTC
TRBV27,TRBJ2-1,medium-sized,.,CASSLRLAASEQFF,TGTGCCAGCAGTTTACGTCTAGCAGCATCTGAGCAGTTCTTC
TRBV28,TRBJ2-1,medium-sized,TRBD1,CASSLTGDRENEQFF,TGTGCCAGCAGTTTAACGGGGGACAGGGAAAATGAGCAGTTCTTC
TRBV19,TRBJ1-5,large,TRBD1,CASKFGTGANQPQHF,TGTGCCAGTAAGTTTGGGACAGGGGCCAATCAGCCCCAGCATTTT
TRBV7-2,TRBJ2-3,medium-sized,.,CASSSTDTQYF,TGTGCCAGCAGCTCTACAGATACGCAGTATTTT
TRBV7-9,TRBJ2-2,.,.,CASCGRENTGELFF,TGTGCCAGCTGTGGCAGGGAGAACACCGGGGAGCTGTTTTTT
TRBV5-1,TRBJ2-5,medium-sized,TRBD2,CASSSGLAGTETQYF,TGCGCCAGCAGCTCCGGACTAGCGGGAACAGAGACCCAGTACTTC
TRBV29-1,TRBJ2-2,many,TRBD2,CSVPKGGRAGELFF,TGCAGCGTTCCGAAAGGAGGGAGGGCCGGGGAGCTGTTTTTT
TRBV12-3/TRBV12-4,TRBJ1-5,medium-sized,.,CASSLFGTNQPQHF,TGTGCCAGCAGTTTATTCGGGACAAATCAGCCCCAGCATTTT
TRBV6-5,TRBJ1-5,few,.,CASRRDNSNQPQHF,TGTGCCAGCAGACGGGACAATAGCAATCAGCCCCAGCATTTT
TRBV6-1,TRBJ1-5,many,.,CASRRLDSNQPQHF,TGTGCCAGCCGCAGACTTGATAGCAATCAGCCCCAGCATTTT
TRBV7-6,TRBJ2-7,medium-sized,TRBD1,CASSLAPDRASLEQYF,TGTGCCAGCAGCTTGGCCCCGGACAGGGCCTCTTTGGAGCAGTACTTC
TRBV5-1,TRBJ2-5,medium-sized,.,CASSLAGGQETQYF,TGCGCCAGCAGCTTAGCGGGTGGGCAAGAGACCCAGTACTTC
TRBV6-5,TRBJ2-5,medium-sized,TRBD1,CASSPRQGQETQYF,TGTGCCAGCAGTCCACGACAGGGACAAGAGACCCAGTACTTC
TRBV20-1,TRBJ2-1,few,TRBD2,CSARGQRGYNEQFF,TGCAGTGCTAGAGGCCAGCGGGGATACAATGAGCAGTTCTTC